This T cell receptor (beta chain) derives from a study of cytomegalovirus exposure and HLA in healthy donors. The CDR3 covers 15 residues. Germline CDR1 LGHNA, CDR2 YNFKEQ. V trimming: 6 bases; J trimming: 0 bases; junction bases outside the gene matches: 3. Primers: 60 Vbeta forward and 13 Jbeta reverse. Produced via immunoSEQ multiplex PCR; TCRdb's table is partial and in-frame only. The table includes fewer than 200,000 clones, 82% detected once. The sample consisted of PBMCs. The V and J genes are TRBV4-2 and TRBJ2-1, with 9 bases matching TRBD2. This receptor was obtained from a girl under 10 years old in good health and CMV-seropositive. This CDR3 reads CASSVTSGSYNEQFF. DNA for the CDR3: TGTGCCAGCAGTGTGACTAGCGGCTCCTACAATGAGCAGTTCTTC.